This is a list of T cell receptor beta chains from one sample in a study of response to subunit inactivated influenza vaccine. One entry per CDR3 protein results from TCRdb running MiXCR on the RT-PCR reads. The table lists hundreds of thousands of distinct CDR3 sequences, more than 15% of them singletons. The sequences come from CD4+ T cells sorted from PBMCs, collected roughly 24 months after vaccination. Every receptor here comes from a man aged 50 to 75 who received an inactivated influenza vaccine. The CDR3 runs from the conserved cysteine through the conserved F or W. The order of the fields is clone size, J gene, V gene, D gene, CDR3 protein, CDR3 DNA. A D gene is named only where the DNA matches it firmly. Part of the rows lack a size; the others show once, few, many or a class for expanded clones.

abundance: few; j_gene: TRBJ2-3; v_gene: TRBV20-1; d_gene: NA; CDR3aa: CSARVAGRNTDTQYF; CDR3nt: TGCAGTGCTAGAGTGGCGGGGAGAAACACAGATACGCAGTATTTT
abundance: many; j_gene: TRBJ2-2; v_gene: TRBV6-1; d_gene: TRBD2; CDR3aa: CASSIQAGGFVAGELFF; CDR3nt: TGTGCCAGCAGTATCCAAGCGGGGGGGTTTGTAGCCGGGGAGCTGTTTTTT
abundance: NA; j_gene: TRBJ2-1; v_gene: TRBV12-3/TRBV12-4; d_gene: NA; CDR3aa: CASSFDRYEQFF; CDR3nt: TGTGCCAGCAGTTTTGATCGATATGAGCAGTTCTTC
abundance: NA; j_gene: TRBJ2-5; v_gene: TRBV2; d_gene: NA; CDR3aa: CASRENRETQYF; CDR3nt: TGTGCCAGCAGGGAAAACCGTGAGACCCAGTACTTC
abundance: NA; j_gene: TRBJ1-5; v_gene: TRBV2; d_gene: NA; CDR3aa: CASSDLLGGQPQHF; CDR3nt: TGTGCCAGCAGTGATCTATTGGGGGGCCAGCCCCAGCATTTT
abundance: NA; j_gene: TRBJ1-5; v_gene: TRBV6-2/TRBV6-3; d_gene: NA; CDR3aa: CASSYSSDILRQPQHF; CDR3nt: TGTGCCAGCAGTTACTCGTCAGATATTCTACGGCAGCCCCAGCATTTT
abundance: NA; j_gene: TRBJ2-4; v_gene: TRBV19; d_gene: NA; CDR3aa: CASSPSTVAKNIQYF; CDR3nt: TGTGCCAGTAGTCCGTCGACGGTAGCCAAAAACATTCAGTACTTC
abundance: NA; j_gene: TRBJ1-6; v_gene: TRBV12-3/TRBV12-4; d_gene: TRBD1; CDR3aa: CASSTQYRGSSYNSPLHF; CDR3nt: TGTGCCAGCAGTACACAGTACAGGGGAAGCTCCTATAATTCACCCCTCCACTTT
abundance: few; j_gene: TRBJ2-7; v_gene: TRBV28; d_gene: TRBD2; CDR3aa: CASSLQSGTPWDEQYF; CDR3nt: TGTGCCAGCAGTTTGCAGAGCGGGACTCCATGGGACGAGCAGTACTTC
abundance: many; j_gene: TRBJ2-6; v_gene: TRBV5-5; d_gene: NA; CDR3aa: CASRRQVSGANVLTF; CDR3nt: TGTGCCAGCAGGCGACAAGTCTCTGGGGCCAACGTCCTGACTTTC
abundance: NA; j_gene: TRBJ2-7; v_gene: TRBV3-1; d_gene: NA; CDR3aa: CASSQMFRGRQLSEQYF; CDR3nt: TGTGCCAGCAGCCAAATGTTCCGGGGCCGCCAACTAAGCGAGCAGTACTTC
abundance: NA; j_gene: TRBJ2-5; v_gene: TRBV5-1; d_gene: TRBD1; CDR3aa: CASRARPGQGGETQYF; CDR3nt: TGCGCCAGCAGGGCTCGCCCGGGACAGGGTGGAGAGACCCAGTACTTC
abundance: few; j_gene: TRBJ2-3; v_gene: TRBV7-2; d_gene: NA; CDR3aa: CASSLSRATDTQYF; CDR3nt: TGTGCCAGCAGCTTAAGCAGAGCCACAGATACGCAGTATTTT
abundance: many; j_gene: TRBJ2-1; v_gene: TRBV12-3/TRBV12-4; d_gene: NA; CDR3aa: CASSANFEQFF; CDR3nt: TGTGCCAGCAGCGCAAATTTTGAGCAGTTCTTC
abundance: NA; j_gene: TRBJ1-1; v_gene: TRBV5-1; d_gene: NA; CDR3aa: CASGEMLGTEAFF; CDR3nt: TGCGCCAGCGGCGAAATGCTCGGTACTGAAGCTTTCTTT
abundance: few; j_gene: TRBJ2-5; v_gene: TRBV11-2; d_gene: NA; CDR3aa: CASSLGGTTRRETQYF; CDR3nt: TGTGCCAGCAGCCTCGGGGGGACAACTAGGAGAGAGACCCAGTACTTC
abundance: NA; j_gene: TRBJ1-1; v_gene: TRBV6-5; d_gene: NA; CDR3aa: CASSYLQATLNTEAFF; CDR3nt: TGTGCCAGCAGTTACCTCCAGGCTACCTTGAACACTGAAGCTTTCTTT
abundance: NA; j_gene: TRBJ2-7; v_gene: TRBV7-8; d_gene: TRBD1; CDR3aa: CASSEMAQGSYEQYF; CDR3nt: TGTGCCAGCAGCGAGATGGCACAGGGGTCGTACGAGCAGTACTTC
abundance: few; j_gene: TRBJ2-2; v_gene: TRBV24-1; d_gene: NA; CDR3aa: CATSDFKVTGELFF; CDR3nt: TGTGCCACCAGTGATTTTAAGGTCACCGGGGAGCTGTTTTTT
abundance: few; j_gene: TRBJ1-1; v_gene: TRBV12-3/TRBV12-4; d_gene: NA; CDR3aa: CASSPRFSNTEAFF; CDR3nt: TGTGCCAGCAGTCCACGTTTCTCCAACACTGAAGCTTTCTTT
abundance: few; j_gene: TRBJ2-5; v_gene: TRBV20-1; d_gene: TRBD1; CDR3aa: CSARAGTGRETQYF; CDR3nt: TGCAGTGCTAGGGCCGGGACAGGGAGAGAGACCCAGTACTTC
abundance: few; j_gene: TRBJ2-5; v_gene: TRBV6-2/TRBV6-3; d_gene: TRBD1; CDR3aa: CASLSGGLRETQYF; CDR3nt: TGTGCCAGCCTATCAGGGGGCTTACGAGAGACCCAGTACTTC
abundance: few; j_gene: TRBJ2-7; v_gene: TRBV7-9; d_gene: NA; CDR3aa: CASSSMAEQYF; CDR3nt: TGTGCCAGCAGCTCTATGGCCGAGCAGTACTTC
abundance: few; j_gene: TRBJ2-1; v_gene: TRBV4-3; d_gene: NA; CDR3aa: CASSQDTNEQFF; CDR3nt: TGCGCCAGCAGCCAAGATACCAATGAGCAGTTCTTC
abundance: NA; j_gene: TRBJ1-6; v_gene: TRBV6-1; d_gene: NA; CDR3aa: CASSEAPTPRSPLHF; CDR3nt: TGTGCCAGCAGTGAAGCGCCTACGCCGCGATCACCCCTCCACTTT
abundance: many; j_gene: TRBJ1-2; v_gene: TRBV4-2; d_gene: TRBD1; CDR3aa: CASSRDRGDILAYGYTF; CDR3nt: TGTGCCAGCAGCCGAGACAGGGGCGATATTCTAGCCTATGGCTACACCTTC
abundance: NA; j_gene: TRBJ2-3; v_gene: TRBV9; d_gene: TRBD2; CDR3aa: CASSVGLAGGVTDTQYF; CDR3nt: TGTGCCAGCAGCGTAGGCCTAGCGGGGGGCGTCACAGATACGCAGTATTTT
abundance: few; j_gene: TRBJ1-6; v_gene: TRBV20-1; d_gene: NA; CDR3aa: CSARVGRAGNSPLHF; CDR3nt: TGCAGTGCTAGAGTGGGCCGGGCCGGTAATTCACCCCTCCACTTT
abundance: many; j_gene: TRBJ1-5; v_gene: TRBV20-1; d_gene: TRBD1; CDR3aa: CSAGQGGQPQHF; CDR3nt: TGCAGTGCTGGACAGGGGGGTCAGCCCCAGCATTTT
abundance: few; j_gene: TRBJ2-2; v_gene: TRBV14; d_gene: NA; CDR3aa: CASSQHSGGELFF; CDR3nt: TGTGCCAGCAGCCAACACTCGGGTGGGGAGCTGTTTTTT
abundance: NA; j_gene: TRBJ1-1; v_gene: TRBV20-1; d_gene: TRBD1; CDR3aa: CSALQGAANTEAFF; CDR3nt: TGCAGTGCTTTACAGGGGGCGGCGAACACTGAAGCTTTCTTT
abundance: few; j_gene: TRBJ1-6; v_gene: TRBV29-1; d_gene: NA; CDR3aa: CSVVVGAKSPLHF; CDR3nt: TGCAGCGTTGTCGTGGGGGCGAAGTCACCCCTCCACTTT
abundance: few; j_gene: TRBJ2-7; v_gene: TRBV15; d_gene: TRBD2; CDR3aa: CATSRGGGAYEQYF; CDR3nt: TGTGCCACCAGCAGAGGCGGGGGGGCCTACGAGCAGTACTTC
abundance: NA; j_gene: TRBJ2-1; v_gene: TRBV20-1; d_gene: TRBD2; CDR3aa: CSTLGLAGGYNEQFF; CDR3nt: TGCAGTACACTGGGACTAGCGGGAGGGTACAATGAGCAGTTCTTC
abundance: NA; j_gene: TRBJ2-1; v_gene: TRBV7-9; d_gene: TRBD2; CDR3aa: CASSSPPTSGFGNEQFF; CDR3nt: TGTGCCAGCAGCTCCCCCCCAACTAGCGGGTTTGGGAATGAGCAGTTCTTC
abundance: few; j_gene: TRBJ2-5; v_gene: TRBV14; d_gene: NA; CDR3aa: CASSQLVNKKKETQYF; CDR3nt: TGTGCCAGCAGCCAGTTGGTAAACAAGAAAAAAGAGACCCAGTACTTC
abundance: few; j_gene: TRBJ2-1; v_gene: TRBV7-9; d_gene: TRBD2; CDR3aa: CASSPRLAEFNEQFF; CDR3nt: TGTGCCAGCAGCCCTCGACTAGCGGAATTCAATGAGCAGTTCTTC
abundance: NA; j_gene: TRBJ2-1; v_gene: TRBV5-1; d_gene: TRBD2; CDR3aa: CASSPGGADNEQFF; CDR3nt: TGCGCCAGCAGTCCGGGAGGGGCGGACAATGAGCAGTTCTTC
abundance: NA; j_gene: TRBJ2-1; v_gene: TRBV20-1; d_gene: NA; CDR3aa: CSAGTADTPFF; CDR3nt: TGCAGTGCTGGGACTGCCGATACCCCGTTCTTC
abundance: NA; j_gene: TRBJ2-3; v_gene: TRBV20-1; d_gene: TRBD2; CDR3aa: CSAERAGFTDTQYF; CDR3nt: TGCAGTGCTGAACGAGCGGGATTCACAGATACGCAGTATTTT
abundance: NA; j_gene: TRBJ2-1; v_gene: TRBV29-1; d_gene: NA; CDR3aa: CSVEGTENYNEQFF; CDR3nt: TGCAGCGTTGAAGGGACAGAAAACTACAATGAGCAGTTCTTC
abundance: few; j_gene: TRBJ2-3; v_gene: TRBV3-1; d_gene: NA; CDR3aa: CASSPSQTGGTQYF; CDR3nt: TGTGCCAGCAGCCCATCTCAGACAGGCGGTACGCAGTATTTT